The entry that follows covers one T cell receptor (beta chain) sequence. What it recognizes is unknown. Premalignant or tumor cells were enriched by macro-dissection after pathologic assessment. The J segment lost 7 bases and the V segment lost 6 bases, leaving 10 bases of the junction unmatched. Germline loops: CDR1 GTSNPN, CDR2 SVGIG (reference sequence). The CDR3 contains 14 residues. The source of the sample is a study of immune evolution from preneoplasia to lung adenocarcinoma. Findings and caveats of the study: Normal lung had the highest top T cell clone frequencies. Later-stage lesions seemingly showed higher T cell density and diversity than normal lung.

Libraries were prepared by immunoSEQ multiplex PCR; TCRdb keeps only in-frame clonotypes and omits some of them. There are about 9,600 clones in the sample; 90% occur only once, and under 2.5% lies in the top ten. The TCR sequence derives from a person aged 70 to 80 with invasive lung adenocarcinoma. The sequenced sample consisted of FFPE invasive lung adenocarcinoma tissue. The chain recombines TRBV30 with TRBJ1-2, with 11 nucleotides matching TRBD1. The CDR3 loop is CACTGTGGFLGYTF. The DNA for the CDR3 is TGTGCCTGCACTGGGACAGGGGGATTTCTTGGCTACACCTTC.